A selection of T cell receptor beta chains follows, all from one sample in a study of CD8 T cells in Susac syndrome. In TCRdb, the immunoSEQ multiplex PCR reads were re-called with MiXCR into one record per CDR3 protein. The sample includes about 300,000 distinct CDR3 sequences, 70% to 90% of them seen just once. Sequenced input: CD8+ T cells from PBMCs. The receptors were sampled from a human donor with multiple sclerosis. Each CDR3 is given with its conserved first and last residue. The D gene is left open where the match is weak. Clone size, where shown, is once, few, many, or a class for clones that have expanded.

-,TRBJ2-5,TRBV28,-,14,CASTTGDWQETQYF,TGTGCCAGCACCACGGGTGACTGGCAAGAGACCCAGTACTTC
TRBD1,TRBJ2-1,TRBV10-3,once,15,CAISESLTGIDEQFF,TGTGCCATCAGTGAGTCCCTGACAGGGATCGATGAGCAGTTCTTC
TRBD1,TRBJ2-1,TRBV4-1,-,15,CASSHWTGGYWEQFF,TGCGCCAGCAGCCATTGGACAGGGGGCTACTGGGAGCAGTTCTTC
-,TRBJ1-6,TRBV6-6,-,14,CASASLEHNSPLHF,TGTGCCAGCGCCTCACTTGAGCACAATTCACCCCTCCACTTT
-,TRBJ1-4,TRBV7-9,-,14,CASSLRSPNEKLFF,TGTGCCAGCAGCTTACGCAGCCCTAATGAAAAACTGTTTTTT
TRBD1,TRBJ2-7,TRBV3-1,-,15,CASSLPGTGMYEQYF,TGTGCCAGCAGTCTTCCGGGGACAGGGATGTACGAGCAGTACTTC
-,TRBJ1-1,TRBV6-2/TRBV6-3,-,18,CASSAPDRTVALNTEAFF,TGTGCCAGCAGTGCCCCCGACCGGACAGTAGCACTGAACACTGAAGCTTTCTTT
-,TRBJ2-1,TRBV5-4,-,14,CASSPRTNPGEQFF,TGTGCCAGCAGCCCGCGGACTAATCCAGGTGAGCAGTTCTTC
-,TRBJ2-3,TRBV6-5,-,15,CASSYRSRGTDTQYF,TGTGCCAGCAGTTACAGGTCCCGCGGCACAGATACGCAGTATTTT
-,TRBJ2-1,TRBV12-3/TRBV12-4,-,15,CASSFPRLGVNEQFF,TGTGCCAGCAGTTTTCCCCGACTAGGGGTCAATGAGCAGTTCTTC
TRBD2,TRBJ2-3,TRBV4-3,-,17,CASSQEGVAGGPNTQYF,TGCGCCAGCAGCCAAGAAGGGGTAGCGGGAGGGCCGAATACGCAGTATTTT
-,TRBJ1-3,TRBV30,few,13,CAWGRVAGNTIYF,TGTGCCTGGGGCAGGGTTGCCGGAAACACCATATATTTT
TRBD1,TRBJ2-5,TRBV10-3,-,16,CATLNSGTGVWETQYF,TGTGCCACCCTCAACTCCGGGACAGGGGTTTGGGAGACCCAGTACTTC
TRBD2,TRBJ2-7,TRBV28,once,17,CASSSPGAGVTALEQYF,TGTGCCAGCAGTTCCCCAGGCGCGGGAGTAACAGCTTTGGAGCAGTACTTC
TRBD2,TRBJ2-1,TRBV20-1,-,16,CSARDRTSFSYNEQFF,TGCAGTGCTAGAGATCGGACTAGCTTTTCCTACAATGAGCAGTTCTTC
-,TRBJ2-5,TRBV15,-,14,CATSREWLGQTQYF,TGTGCCACCAGCAGAGAGTGGCTAGGTCAGACCCAGTACTTC
-,TRBJ1-2,TRBV7-9,-,15,CASSFPMGVGYGYTF,TGTGCCAGCAGCTTTCCCATGGGGGTAGGGTATGGCTACACCTTC
TRBD1,TRBJ1-2,TRBV4-3,few,15,CASSQSPGGPYGYTF,TGCGCCAGCAGCCAATCTCCAGGGGGACCCTATGGCTACACCTTC
-,TRBJ2-2,TRBV19,-,14,CASSLALNTGELFF,TGTGCCAGTAGTCTGGCCTTGAACACCGGGGAGCTGTTTTTT
-,TRBJ1-2,TRBV27,few,13,CASSLDSSYGYTF,TGTGCCAGCAGTTTAGACAGCTCCTATGGCTACACCTTC
TRBD2,TRBJ2-1,TRBV5-4,-,15,CASSPRLAESHEQFF,TGTGCCAGCAGCCCCCGACTAGCGGAGAGTCATGAGCAGTTCTTC
-,TRBJ2-1,TRBV4-3,-,15,CASSQGSRVYHEQFF,TGCGCCAGCAGCCAAGGCTCTAGGGTGTACCATGAGCAGTTCTTC
TRBD1,TRBJ1-5,TRBV11-2,-,13,CATQGGEDQPQHF,TGTGCCACCCAGGGGGGGGAGGACCAGCCCCAGCATTTT
-,TRBJ2-6,TRBV21-1,-,21,CASSNRGLVWSGNSGANVLTF,TGTGCCAGCAGCAACCGGGGGCTTGTTTGGAGCGGGAACTCTGGGGCCAACGTCCTGACTTTC
-,TRBJ2-7,TRBV6-2/TRBV6-3,-,13,CASSWALPYEQYF,TGTGCCAGCAGTTGGGCTCTCCCCTACGAGCAGTACTTC